The 23 T cell receptor beta chains below come from one sample, sequenced in a study of blood T cell repertoires in COVID-19. Libraries were prepared by immunoSEQ multiplex PCR; TCRdb keeps only in-frame clonotypes and omits some of them. Counted here are under 300,000 clones, 65% to 85% occurring once; the ten biggest clones make up 4%. The specimen sequenced was peripheral blood. The receptors derive from a middle-aged woman with active or convalescent COVID-19.

The chain links TRBV6-5 to TRBJ1-4, with D tentatively TRBD1 (5 bases). This CDR3 has 15 amino acids. V dropped 8 bases and J dropped 2 bases, with 15 bases sitting between them. Germline values: CDR1 MNHEY, CDR2 SVGAGI. The CDR3 nucleotides are TGTGCCAGCGGGGGGGGGATAGGGACTAATGAAAAACTGTTTTTT. Translated, it gives CASGGGIGTNEKLFF.

The DNA for the CDR3 is TGTGCCAGCAGCTTGGGGCGGAACTATGGCTACACCTTC. Its translation: CASSLGRNYGYTF. The chain has TRBV5-6 and TRBJ1-2; D unclear. The CDR3 is made up of 13 amino acids. The germline V and J ends were trimmed by 0 bases and 2 bases, with 5 bases remaining between them. Germline assignment: CDR1 SGHDT and CDR2 YYEEEE.

This rearrangement joins TRBV24-1 to TRBJ1-5; D unclear. The CDR3 is 14 amino acids. The V and J ends lost 1 base and 3 bases respectively, with 6 bases between them. Germline values: CDR1 KGHDR, CDR2 SFDVKD. The CDR3 sequence is CATSDLSTNQPQHF. The CDR3 DNA sequence: TGTGCCACCAGTGATTTAAGCACCAATCAGCCCCAGCATTTT.

This chain joins TRBV15 and TRBJ2-5; the D is unclear. The germline V gene encodes CDR1 LNHNV and CDR2 YYDKDF (reference sequence). The CDR3 runs to 12 residues. V was pared by 3 bases and J by 9 bases, with 11 bases between. The CDR3, as DNA: TGTGCCACCAGCAGGGGCGTCAGACCCCAGTACTTC. It yields the protein CATSRGVRPQYF.

This sequence joins TRBV18 and TRBJ2-7, with 7 bases identical to TRBD1. CDR1 is KGHSH, CDR2 LQKENI, per germline. V shed 6 bases, J shed 0 bases, and the junction held 8 bases outside the gene matches. CDR3 size: 15 residues. DNA for the CDR3: TGTGCCAGCTCTTTTGTCGGGACAGACTCCTACGAGCAGTACTTC. It specifies CASSFVGTDSYEQYF.

V and J are TRBV30 and TRBJ1-1, with 8 bases lining up with TRBD1. Per germline, CDR1 GTSNPN and CDR2 SVGIG (reference sequence). The CDR3 consists of 14 residues. The ends lost 5 bases at V and 6 bases at J; junction bases unmatched: 11. CDR3 DNA sequence: TGTGCCTGGCTCTGGACAGGGCGAGTAGCTGAAGCTTTCTTT. Its protein product is CAWLWTGRVAEAFF.

The rearrangement links TRBV5-4 to TRBJ2-5; 11 bases are a match to TRBD2. This CDR3 has 17 residues. With 0 bases clipped from V and 5 bases from J, the junction kept 9 bases outside the gene matches. In germline, CDR1 is SGHNT, CDR2 YYREEE (reference sequence). This CDR3 reads CASSLDMLAGGKETQYF. In DNA form, the CDR3 reads TGTGCCAGCAGCTTGGATATGCTAGCGGGGGGCAAGGAGACCCAGTACTTC.

This chain links TRBV5-8 with TRBJ2-7; TRBD1 agrees at 9 bases. The CDR3 runs 17 residues. Per the germline V gene, CDR1 is SGHTS and CDR2 is YDEGEE. J lost 0 bases, V lost 4 bases, and 11 bases had no gene match. DNA of the CDR3: TGTGCCAGCAGCCCAGGGACAGGGAACGGTCGCTCCTACGAGCAGTACGTC. As protein: CASSPGTGNGRSYEQYV.

The chain recombines TRBV11-2 with TRBJ2-5, with a possible D match to TRBD1 (5 bases). CDR1 and CDR2 from the germline V gene are SGHAT and FQNNGV. V gave up 7 bases and J gave up 7 bases, with 13 bases separating them. There are 12 residues in the CDR3. The CDR3, as DNA: TGTGCCAGCACCCAGGGTTATGGGACCCAGTACTTC. Its translation is CASTQGYGTQYF.

This rearrangement joins TRBV2 to TRBJ1-5; TRBD1 aligns across 7 bases. V shed 2 bases and J 4 bases; nucleotides not matched to a gene: 2. The CDR3 contains 14 residues. Per the germline V gene, CDR1 is SNHLY and CDR2 is FYNNEI. The CDR3 DNA reads as TGTGCCAGCAGTGAATGGACAGGAAATCAGCCCCAGCATTTT. Translating it yields CASSEWTGNQPQHF.

The chain joins TRBV28 to TRBJ1-3, with 7 bases aligning to TRBD1. With 6 bases clipped from V and 0 bases from J, the junction kept 8 bases outside the gene matches. Germline CDR1 and CDR2: MDHEN and SYDVKM. CDR3 length: 16 residues. The CDR3 DNA sequence: TGTGCCAGCAGGGGGGACAGTTACCCCTCTGGAAACACCATATATTTT. Protein sequence: CASRGDSYPSGNTIYF.

The rearrangement uses TRBV29-1 and TRBJ1-4; 11 nucleotides agree with TRBD1. The ends lost 6 bases at V and 8 bases at J; junction bases unmatched: 8. The CDR3 is made up of 14 amino acids. CDR1 and CDR2 (germline): SQVTM, ANQGSEA. In DNA, the CDR3 is TGCAGCGTCGGGACAGGGGGTACACGGGAAAAACTGTTTTTT. Translating it yields CSVGTGGTREKLFF. Combining the CDR3 with reference TRBV29-1 and TRBJ1-4 gives the whole variable domain SAVISQKPSRDICQRGTSLTIQCQVDSQVTMMFWYRQQPGQSLTLIATANQGSEATYESGFVIDKFPISRPNLTFSTLTVSNMSPEDSSIYLCSVGTGGTREKLFFGSGTQLSVL.

On this clone: Different DNA sequences within this sample yield the same CDR3. This chain uses TRBV19 with TRBJ2-1, with 8 bases identical to TRBD2. Per germline, CDR1 LNHDA and CDR2 SQIVND (reference sequence). After removal of 3 bases from V and 0 bases from J, the junction contained 4 bases not matched to a gene. The CDR3 consists of 16 residues. CDR3 DNA: TGTGCCAGTAGTATCCGGGGGGGGGCCTCCTACAATGAGCAGTTCTTC. As protein: CASSIRGGASYNEQFF.

The rearrangement uses TRBV30 and TRBJ2-5, with 10 bases identical to TRBD1. Germline V gene data show CDR1 as GTSNPN and CDR2 as SVGIG (reference sequence). CDR3 size: 18 residues. The J segment lost 2 bases and the V segment lost 1 base, leaving 13 bases of the junction unmatched. The CDR3 bases are TGTGCCTGGAGTGGACAGGGGGCATTAGCGGGGAAGCAAGAGACCCAGTACTTC. This encodes CAWSGQGALAGKQETQYF.

Details on this clone: Other DNA sequences in this specimen translate into the identical CDR3. CDR3 protein: CASSQGLRGETQYF. CDR3 DNA sequence: TGTGCCAGCAGCCAAGGATTGCGGGGGGAGACCCAGTACTTC. The chain carries TRBV4-2 and TRBJ2-5; 7 bases line up with TRBD2. The CDR3 has 14 residues. Trimming removed 1 base from V and 5 bases from J; junction bases left unmatched: 4. Germline loops: CDR1 LGHNA, CDR2 YNFKEQ.

J is TRBJ2-7 and V is TRBV11-2; no reliable D call. Germline CDR1 reads SGHAT; CDR2 reads FQNNGV. The CDR3 length is 11 residues. The ends were cut back, 5 bases at V and 6 bases at J, with 8 bases in the middle. For the CDR3, the DNA is TGTGCCAGCAGCGCCGGTGGCGAGCAGTACGTC. Amino acids: CASSAGGEQYV.

This CDR3 reads CASSLVPGTPLNTEAFF. The CDR3 nucleotides are TGCGCCAGCAGCTTGGTTCCCGGGACACCCTTGAACACTGAAGCTTTCTTT. V and J are TRBV5-1 and TRBJ1-1; the D gene is possibly TRBD1 (6 bases). CDR3 length equals 17 residues. The germline gives CDR1 SGHRS, CDR2 YFSETQ. Trimming took 0 bases from V and 0 from J, leaving 15 bases between them.

V usage is TRBV18 and J usage is TRBJ2-3; 16 bases fit TRBD2. The CDR3 has 19 residues. Germline assignment: CDR1 KGHSH and CDR2 LQKENI. Trimming cost V 3 bases and J 3 bases; bases outside gene matches: 9. CDR3 protein: CASSPGLAGGPDVTDTQYF. CDR3 sequence (DNA): TGTGCCAGCTCACCGGGACTAGCGGGGGGGCCTGATGTTACAGATACGCAGTATTTT.

The chain has TRBV28 and TRBJ1-5, with a weak D call TRBD1 (6 bases). The CDR3 is 14 residues long. Deletions cut 6 bases from V and 1 base from J, with 10 bases between. Germline V gene lookup returns CDR1 MDHEN and CDR2 SYDVKM. The CDR3 sequence: CASRTGLSNQPQHF. Written as DNA, the CDR3 is TGTGCCAGCAGAACAGGGTTGAGCAATCAGCCCCAGCATTTT.

This clone showed up just once. This sequence joins TRBV6-1 and TRBJ1-1; 7 nucleotides line up with TRBD1. Trimming cost V 0 bases and J 5 bases; bases outside gene matches: 6. This CDR3 region has 15 residues. In germline, CDR1 is MNHNS, CDR2 SASEGT. The CDR3 loop is CASSEAATGLTEAFF. In DNA form, the CDR3 reads TGTGCCAGCAGTGAAGCGGCGACAGGGTTAACTGAAGCTTTCTTT.

In DNA, the CDR3 is TGTGCCAGCAGTGAGGAAGGACAGGGATTGTCACCCCTCCACTTT. This codes for CASSEEGQGLSPLHF. This chain connects TRBV2 to TRBJ1-6, with 8 bases matching TRBD1. CDR1 SNHLY and CDR2 FYNNEI come from the germline V gene. Unmatched junction bases numbered 8, after V lost 3 bases and J lost 10 bases. The CDR3 contains 15 residues. Using reference TRBV2 and TRBJ1-6 for the parts outside the CDR3, the full variable domain is EPEVTQTPSHQVTQMGQEVILRCVPISNHLYFYWYRQILGQKVEFLVSFYNNEISEKSEIFDDQFSVERPDGSNFTLKIRSTKLEDSAMYFCASSEEGQGLSPLHFGNGTRLTVT.

J is TRBJ2-1 and V is TRBV2, with 9 positions matching TRBD2. CDR3 length equals 15 residues. Germline CDR1 is SNHLY and CDR2 is FYNNEI. The J segment lost 2 bases and the V segment lost 2 bases, leaving 1 base of the junction unmatched. CDR3 loop: CASSEQRGAYNEQFF. CDR3 coding DNA: TGTGCCAGCAGTGAACAGCGGGGGGCCTACAATGAGCAGTTCTTC.

The V call is TRBV2, the J call TRBJ1-6, with no clear D. The ends were cut back, 4 bases at V and 11 bases at J, with 9 bases in the middle. The length of the CDR3 is 12 residues. Germline V gene sequence: CDR1 SNHLY, CDR2 FYNNEI. The CDR3 here is CASSGEVAPLHF. CDR3 coding DNA: TGTGCCAGCAGTGGTGAAGTAGCACCCCTCCACTTT.